This is a list of T cell receptor beta chains from one sample in a study of blood T cell repertoires in COVID-19. Clones were read by immunoSEQ multiplex PCR, and TCRdb kept only the in-frame ones, dropping some. Of 150,000 to 200,000 clones in the sample, roughly 82% were seen once. The material sequenced was PBMCs or T cells enriched from blood (not recorded which). The receptors originated from a man in his forties or fifties who had recovered from COVID-19. CDR3s include the opening cysteine and the closing phenylalanine or tryptophan. A D gene is named only where the DNA matches it firmly.

>TRBV18|TRBD2|TRBJ2-4
CASSPGREPTAKNIQYF
>TRBV9|TRBD2|TRBJ2-1
CASSVGIAGAEQFF
>TRBV12-5|NA|TRBJ1-3
CASGPHNSGNTIYF
>TRBV27|NA|TRBJ1-2
CASSQTDGGYGYTF
>TRBV30|NA|TRBJ1-1
CAWSESGRRNTEAFF
>TRBV5-1|TRBD1|TRBJ2-1
CASSLTGSGTGGRDEQFF
>TRBV19|TRBD2|TRBJ2-1
CASSSPPGLAGYNEQFF
>TRBV23-1|NA|TRBJ1-1
CASSAGDNTEAFF
>TRBV7-8|TRBD1|TRBJ2-7
CASSVYRGRLEEQYF
>TRBV6-6|TRBD2|TRBJ2-5
CASSPRGGAGLAETQYF
>TRBV9|NA|TRBJ2-1
CASRGGNSYNEQFF
>TRBV6-4|TRBD2|TRBJ2-4
CASSQTSGSSIQYF
>TRBV28|NA|TRBJ2-7
CASKPSAAGTYEQYF
>TRBV6-5|NA|TRBJ2-7
CASSYSLDSHYEQYF
>TRBV27|NA|TRBJ1-1
CASSYEWGLGTEAFF
>TRBV18|TRBD1|TRBJ1-3
CASSPRDSHHGSGNTIYF
>TRBV5-1|TRBD1|TRBJ1-1
CASSFFPGGGTLNTEAFF
>TRBV9|NA|TRBJ2-1
CASSALGLSNEQFF
>TRBV28|NA|TRBJ1-1
CASSLPVMNTEAFF
>TRBV13|TRBD1|TRBJ1-4
CASSLGGQSNEKLFF
>TRBV6-2/TRBV6-3|NA|TRBJ1-3
CASSGLRRTSGNTIYF
>TRBV6-2/TRBV6-3|NA|TRBJ1-4
CASSYYRDGEKLFF
>TRBV6-2/TRBV6-3|TRBD1|TRBJ2-5
CASSPTGFETQYF
>TRBV7-2|TRBD2|TRBJ2-5
CASSLVSSSGSLWETQYF